This entry features one TCR beta chain sequence. The target antigen is unknown. Random-hexamer reverse transcription was applied to roughly 0.45 to 1 ug RNA. The authors amplified TCR beta CDR3 across 54 Vbeta and 13 Jbeta using immunoSEQ multiplex PCR. TCRdb analysed the immunoSEQ multiplex PCR reads with MiXCR anew, one entry per CDR3 protein. This sample has under 200,000 distinct CDR3 sequences, with around 95% found just once. The V gene lost 7 bases and the J gene lost 2 bases, with 11 bases spanning the gap. Per germline, CDR1 LNHNV and CDR2 YYDKDF (reference sequence). This CDR3 spans 13 amino acids. In blood CD8+ and CD4+ T cells, TCR beta underwent sequencing. Negative isolation yielded CD8+ and CD4+ T cells; FACS enriched TEMRA cells. This entry belongs to a study of CD8 T cells in Susac syndrome. Findings and limits, study-wide: The study admitted that it had a relatively small number of individuals in its TCR sequencing and HLA analysis.

The receptor's source is a human donor with multiple sclerosis. This rearrangement joins TRBV15 to TRBJ1-2; D unresolved. Source material: CD8+ T cells from PBMCs. This CDR3 reads CATTKGDNYGYTF. For the CDR3, the DNA is TGTGCCACCACCAAAGGAGACAACTATGGCTACACCTTC.